Described below is a single T cell receptor beta chain sequence and its context. CDR3 length: 13 residues. Germline V gene data show CDR1 as SGHDT and CDR2 as YYEEEE. V shed 4 bases and J shed 0 bases, with 7 bases lying between them. This entry is derived from a study of blood T cell repertoires in COVID-19. The protocol was immunoSEQ multiplex PCR, while the TCRdb copy is restricted to in-frame clones and leaves out a portion. The data contain around 190,000 clones, 70% to 80% of them singletons. The specimen was peripheral blood. This TCR derives from a middle-aged woman with COVID-19, enrolled during active disease. The V call is TRBV5-6, the J call TRBJ1-1; D unclear. CDR3 loop: CASSRTLNTEAFF. CDR3 in DNA: TGTGCCAGCAGCCGTACACTGAACACTGAAGCTTTCTTT.